The 3 T cell receptor beta chains given below trace back to one sample, sequenced in a study of blood T cell repertoires in COVID-19. Produced via immunoSEQ multiplex PCR; TCRdb's table is partial and in-frame only. The sample has around 160,000 clones, around nine tenths seen once. The sample was peripheral blood. These receptors were obtained from a human donor in a cohort sampled during active COVID-19.

This chain joins TRBV6-6 and TRBJ2-1, with 7 positions matching TRBD2. Germline V gene data show CDR1 as MNHNY and CDR2 as SVGAGI (reference sequence). Trimming at V came to 5 bases and at J to 4 bases, leaving 8 bases not matched to a gene. The length of the CDR3 is 15 residues. The CDR3 sequence: CASSHALAAYNEQFF. CDR3 nucleotides: TGTGCCAGCAGTCACGCCCTAGCGGCATACAATGAGCAGTTCTTC.

This chain joins TRBV5-1 and TRBJ2-7, with 7 bases fitting TRBD2. The CDR3 is 15 residues long. Trimming cost V 4 bases and J 4 bases; bases outside gene matches: 11. CDR1 SGHRS and CDR2 YFSETQ come from the germline V gene. CDR3 sequence: CASSPPNQAGYEQYF. The CDR3 coding sequence is TGCGCCAGCAGCCCCCCTAATCAAGCGGGGTACGAGCAGTACTTC. Together with reference TRBV5-1 and TRBJ2-7, the CDR3 gives the full variable domain: KAGVTQTPRYLIKTRGQQVTLSCSPISGHRSVSWYQQTPGQGLQFLFEYFSETQRNKGNFPGRFSGRQFSNSRSEMNVSTLELGDSALYLCASSPPNQAGYEQYFGPGTRLTVT.

Here the CDR3 reads CASSSPGTPVAFF. Here the CDR3 DNA reads TGTGCCAGCAGCTCTCCGGGGACTCCTGTGGCTTTCTTT. The V call is TRBV12-3 or TRBV12-4, the J call TRBJ1-1; D is perhaps TRBD1 (5 bases). This CDR3 has 13 amino acids. V lost 6 bases and J 11 bases, leaving 19 bases between the germline ends.